This is a list of T cell receptor beta chains from one sample in a study of blood T cell repertoires in COVID-19. Clones were read by immunoSEQ multiplex PCR, and TCRdb kept only the in-frame ones, dropping some. This table has approximately 220,000 clones, approximately 86% appearing once. Sequenced sample: PBMCs or T cells enriched from blood (not recorded which). The receptors derive from a woman in her twenties or thirties who had been exposed to COVID-19. Each CDR3 is given with its conserved first and last residue. A D gene is named only where the DNA matches it firmly. The size of a clone is reported for some rows only, either as once, few or many, or as a class for expanded clones.

j_gene: TRBJ2-1
abundance: .
v_gene: TRBV9
d_gene: .
CDR3aa: CASSVGEGARNEQFF
CDR3nt: TGTGCCAGCAGCGTAGGCGAAGGGGCGCGGAATGAGCAGTTCTTC

j_gene: TRBJ2-7
abundance: .
v_gene: TRBV19
d_gene: TRBD2
CDR3aa: CASSKLAGGAQYF
CDR3nt: TGTGCCAGTAGCAAACTAGCGGGGGGGGCGCAGTACTTC

j_gene: TRBJ1-1
abundance: .
v_gene: TRBV9
d_gene: .
CDR3aa: CASSPRGVAEAFF
CDR3nt: TGTGCCAGCAGCCCGCGGGGGGTGGCTGAAGCTTTCTTT

j_gene: TRBJ2-7
abundance: .
v_gene: TRBV5-5
d_gene: TRBD1
CDR3aa: CASSYGTVAYEQYF
CDR3nt: TGTGCCAGCAGCTACGGGACAGTGGCCTACGAGCAGTACTTC

j_gene: TRBJ2-3
abundance: .
v_gene: TRBV9
d_gene: .
CDR3aa: CASSGGGPDTQYF
CDR3nt: TGTGCCAGCAGCGGAGGGGGACCAGATACGCAGTATTTT

j_gene: TRBJ1-5
abundance: few
v_gene: TRBV2
d_gene: TRBD1
CDR3aa: CASKPTGGAGGNQPQHF
CDR3nt: TGTGCCAGCAAACCTACAGGGGGCGCGGGTGGCAATCAGCCCCAGCATTTT

j_gene: TRBJ1-3
abundance: .
v_gene: TRBV10-3
d_gene: .
CDR3aa: CAISESGRGNTIYF
CDR3nt: TGTGCCATCAGTGAGTCGGGCAGGGGAAACACCATATATTTT

j_gene: TRBJ1-6
abundance: .
v_gene: TRBV6-5
d_gene: .
CDR3aa: CASSYARAADSPLHF
CDR3nt: TGTGCCAGCAGTTACGCCAGGGCGGCCGATTCACCCCTCCACTTT

j_gene: TRBJ1-6
abundance: .
v_gene: TRBV21-1
d_gene: .
CDR3aa: CARRGEGSPLHF
CDR3nt: TGTGCCAGACGGGGGGAAGGCTCACCCCTCCACTTT

j_gene: TRBJ2-5
abundance: .
v_gene: TRBV30
d_gene: .
CDR3aa: CAWSATDQETQYF
CDR3nt: TGTGCCTGGAGTGCCACTGATCAAGAGACCCAGTACTTC

j_gene: TRBJ1-5
abundance: .
v_gene: TRBV6-5
d_gene: TRBD1
CDR3aa: CASSILGDSQPQHF
CDR3nt: TGTGCCAGCAGTATATTAGGGGACAGTCAGCCCCAGCATTTT

j_gene: TRBJ1-2
abundance: .
v_gene: TRBV12-1
d_gene: .
CDR3aa: CASSFPRTANYGYTF
CDR3nt: TGTGCCAGCAGCTTTCCCCGGACTGCTAACTATGGCTACACCTTC

j_gene: TRBJ1-5
abundance: .
v_gene: TRBV19
d_gene: .
CDR3aa: CATRVRPGQPQHF
CDR3nt: TGTGCCACCCGGGTTAGACCGGGTCAGCCCCAGCATTTT

j_gene: TRBJ2-2
abundance: .
v_gene: TRBV5-1
d_gene: .
CDR3aa: CASRPEGANTGELFF
CDR3nt: TGCGCCAGCAGGCCGGAAGGGGCGAACACCGGGGAGCTGTTTTTT

j_gene: TRBJ1-4
abundance: .
v_gene: TRBV9
d_gene: .
CDR3aa: CASSPMGGGEKLFF
CDR3nt: TGTGCCAGCAGCCCCATGGGCGGGGGTGAAAAACTGTTTTTT

j_gene: TRBJ1-4
abundance: .
v_gene: TRBV9
d_gene: TRBD1
CDR3aa: CASSGTGLIGEKLFF
CDR3nt: TGTGCCAGCAGCGGGACAGGGTTGATCGGTGAAAAACTGTTTTTT

j_gene: TRBJ2-6
abundance: .
v_gene: TRBV4-1
d_gene: .
CDR3aa: CASSQSLHVLGGANVLTF
CDR3nt: TGCGCCAGCAGCCAAAGCCTACACGTTCTAGGCGGGGCCAACGTCCTGACTTTC

j_gene: TRBJ1-1
abundance: .
v_gene: TRBV5-1
d_gene: .
CDR3aa: CASSSGTGLVPEAFF
CDR3nt: TGCGCCAGCAGCTCGGGAACAGGGCTTGTACCTGAAGCTTTCTTT

j_gene: TRBJ1-3
abundance: .
v_gene: TRBV25-1
d_gene: .
CDR3aa: CASSEEGFGNTIYF
CDR3nt: TGTGCCAGCAGTGAAGAGGGTTTTGGAAACACCATATATTTT

j_gene: TRBJ1-1
abundance: .
v_gene: TRBV19
d_gene: .
CDR3aa: CASIPTGLNTEAFF
CDR3nt: TGTGCCAGTATTCCGACAGGTTTGAACACTGAAGCTTTCTTT

j_gene: TRBJ1-3
abundance: .
v_gene: TRBV30
d_gene: .
CDR3aa: CAWSVVLAGTGNTIYF
CDR3nt: TGTGCCTGGAGTGTAGTTCTGGCAGGGACTGGAAACACCATATATTTT

j_gene: TRBJ2-2
abundance: .
v_gene: TRBV7-3
d_gene: TRBD1
CDR3aa: CASSRTGSFAGELFF
CDR3nt: TGTGCCAGCAGCCGGACAGGGTCCTTCGCCGGGGAGCTGTTTTTT

j_gene: TRBJ1-1
abundance: .
v_gene: TRBV10-2
d_gene: .
CDR3aa: CASMGGWWNTEAFF
CDR3nt: TGCGCCAGCATGGGAGGGTGGTGGAACACTGAAGCTTTCTTT

j_gene: TRBJ2-3
abundance: .
v_gene: TRBV5-1
d_gene: TRBD1
CDR3aa: CASSITRDRATDTQYF
CDR3nt: TGCGCCAGCAGCATCACCCGGGACAGGGCCACAGATACGCAGTATTTT

j_gene: TRBJ2-1
abundance: .
v_gene: TRBV27
d_gene: TRBD2
CDR3aa: CASRGLAHEQFF
CDR3nt: TGTGCCAGCAGAGGACTAGCCCATGAGCAGTTCTTC

j_gene: TRBJ1-1
abundance: few
v_gene: TRBV5-1
d_gene: TRBD1
CDR3aa: CASSLGTGSPEAFF
CDR3nt: TGCGCCAGCAGCTTAGGGACAGGGAGCCCTGAAGCTTTCTTT

j_gene: TRBJ1-5
abundance: .
v_gene: TRBV7-8
d_gene: .
CDR3aa: CASSLGGGNQPQHF
CDR3nt: TGTGCCAGCAGCTTAGGGGGCGGCAATCAGCCCCAGCATTTT

j_gene: TRBJ2-7
abundance: .
v_gene: TRBV6-5
d_gene: TRBD2
CDR3aa: CASRGGTSYYEQYF
CDR3nt: TGTGCCAGCCGCGGCGGGACTAGCTACTACGAGCAGTACTTC

j_gene: TRBJ2-1
abundance: .
v_gene: TRBV27
d_gene: .
CDR3aa: CASSLSSDNEQFF
CDR3nt: TGTGCCAGCAGTTTATCCTCGGACAATGAGCAGTTCTTC

j_gene: TRBJ2-1
abundance: .
v_gene: TRBV27
d_gene: TRBD2
CDR3aa: CASSLGTSGYNEQFF
CDR3nt: TGTGCCAGCAGTCTTGGGACTAGCGGATACAATGAGCAGTTCTTC

j_gene: TRBJ2-7
abundance: .
v_gene: TRBV21-1
d_gene: .
CDR3aa: CASSRGFCFPISYEQYF
CDR3nt: TGTGCCAGCAGCAGAGGTTTTTGCTTCCCCATCTCCTACGAGCAGTACTTC

j_gene: TRBJ2-2
abundance: .
v_gene: TRBV6-4
d_gene: .
CDR3aa: CASSARATGELFF
CDR3nt: TGTGCCAGCAGTGCCAGGGCTACCGGGGAGCTGTTTTTT

j_gene: TRBJ2-3
abundance: .
v_gene: TRBV2
d_gene: TRBD1
CDR3aa: CASGGQVRTDTQYF
CDR3nt: TGTGCCAGCGGCGGACAGGTGCGCACAGATACGCAGTATTTT

j_gene: TRBJ1-5
abundance: .
v_gene: TRBV7-6
d_gene: .
CDR3aa: CASSPHPEQGSGQPQHF
CDR3nt: TGTGCCAGCAGCCCCCACCCCGAACAGGGAAGCGGACAGCCCCAGCATTTT

j_gene: TRBJ2-2
abundance: few
v_gene: TRBV5-1
d_gene: TRBD2
CDR3aa: CASSSTSGLNTGELFF
CDR3nt: TGCGCCAGCAGCTCCACTAGCGGGTTGAACACCGGGGAGCTGTTTTTT

j_gene: TRBJ1-3
abundance: .
v_gene: TRBV12-5
d_gene: .
CDR3aa: CASGLGTSGNTIYF
CDR3nt: TGTGCTAGTGGTTTGGGGACATCTGGAAACACCATATATTTT

j_gene: TRBJ2-7
abundance: .
v_gene: TRBV7-9
d_gene: TRBD1
CDR3aa: CASTPDRGLGEQYF
CDR3nt: TGTGCCAGTACCCCCGACAGGGGGCTCGGGGAGCAGTACTTC

j_gene: TRBJ2-6
abundance: .
v_gene: TRBV30
d_gene: TRBD1
CDR3aa: CAWSFGTVTNVLTF
CDR3nt: TGTGCCTGGAGCTTCGGGACAGTCACCAACGTCCTGACTTTC

j_gene: TRBJ1-2
abundance: .
v_gene: TRBV18
d_gene: TRBD1
CDR3aa: CASSPLSGQADYGYTF
CDR3nt: TGTGCCAGCTCACCACTTTCGGGACAGGCCGACTATGGCTACACCTTC

j_gene: TRBJ2-7
abundance: .
v_gene: TRBV28
d_gene: TRBD2
CDR3aa: CASNKRGGYYEQYF
CDR3nt: TGTGCCAGCAACAAGCGGGGGGGCTACTACGAGCAGTACTTC

j_gene: TRBJ1-2
abundance: .
v_gene: TRBV5-1
d_gene: TRBD1
CDR3aa: CASSLVAGTGGGYTF
CDR3nt: TGCGCCAGCAGCTTGGTGGCCGGGACAGGGGGTGGCTACACCTTC

j_gene: TRBJ2-1
abundance: .
v_gene: TRBV11-2
d_gene: .
CDR3aa: CASSALRARVYNEQFF
CDR3nt: TGTGCCAGCAGCGCGCTCAGGGCCCGGGTCTACAATGAGCAGTTCTTC

j_gene: TRBJ1-3
abundance: .
v_gene: TRBV5-1
d_gene: TRBD1
CDR3aa: CASSLGGTGGSGNTIYF
CDR3nt: TGCGCCAGCAGCTTGGGTGGGACAGGGGGCTCTGGAAACACCATATATTTT

j_gene: TRBJ1-6
abundance: .
v_gene: TRBV7-6
d_gene: .
CDR3aa: CASSPSGLRRSSPLHF
CDR3nt: TGTGCCAGCAGCCCTAGCGGACTCCGAAGGTCTTCACCCCTCCACTTT

j_gene: TRBJ2-7
abundance: .
v_gene: TRBV5-4
d_gene: TRBD1
CDR3aa: CASSLGTGTSYEQYF
CDR3nt: TGTGCCAGCAGCTTAGGGACAGGGACCTCCTACGAGCAGTACTTC

j_gene: TRBJ1-6
abundance: once
v_gene: TRBV19
d_gene: TRBD1
CDR3aa: CASREGTGRNSPLHF
CDR3nt: TGTGCCAGTAGGGAGGGGACAGGGAGGAATTCACCCCTCCACTTT

j_gene: TRBJ2-7
abundance: .
v_gene: TRBV5-4
d_gene: TRBD2
CDR3aa: CASSTGTSGGSYEQYF
CDR3nt: TGTGCCAGCAGCACCGGGACTAGCGGGGGATCCTACGAGCAGTACTTC

j_gene: TRBJ1-2
abundance: .
v_gene: TRBV7-6
d_gene: TRBD1
CDR3aa: CASSLGQGAGYGYTF
CDR3nt: TGTGCCAGCAGCTTAGGGCAGGGGGCGGGCTATGGCTACACCTTC

j_gene: TRBJ1-5
abundance: .
v_gene: TRBV6-1
d_gene: .
CDR3aa: CASSETGFNQPQHF
CDR3nt: TGTGCCAGCAGTGAAACAGGCTTCAATCAGCCCCAGCATTTT

j_gene: TRBJ2-1
abundance: .
v_gene: TRBV4-1
d_gene: TRBD2
CDR3aa: CASSQRSRLAEYNEQFF
CDR3nt: TGCGCCAGCAGCCAAAGGTCTAGACTAGCGGAATACAATGAGCAGTTCTTC

j_gene: TRBJ1-1
abundance: .
v_gene: TRBV18
d_gene: .
CDR3aa: CASSPPEVPFEAFF
CDR3nt: TGTGCCAGCTCACCACCTGAGGTTCCTTTCGAAGCTTTCTTT

j_gene: TRBJ2-5
abundance: .
v_gene: TRBV1
d_gene: .
CDR3aa: CTSSPEKGDQETQYF
CDR3nt: TGCACCAGCAGCCCAGAGAAGGGGGACCAAGAGACCCAGTACTTC

j_gene: TRBJ1-1
abundance: few
v_gene: TRBV19
d_gene: TRBD1
CDR3aa: CASNRGTMIPTQAFF
CDR3nt: TGTGCCAGTAACAGGGGGACAATGATCCCCACTCAAGCTTTCTTT

j_gene: TRBJ2-2
abundance: .
v_gene: TRBV5-4
d_gene: .
CDR3aa: CASSFTGAGELFF
CDR3nt: TGTGCCAGCAGCTTTACGGGGGCCGGGGAGCTGTTTTTT

j_gene: TRBJ1-4
abundance: .
v_gene: TRBV18
d_gene: .
CDR3aa: CASFETGPNEKLFF
CDR3nt: TGTGCCAGCTTCGAAACAGGACCCAATGAAAAACTGTTTTTT

j_gene: TRBJ1-1
abundance: once
v_gene: TRBV9
d_gene: TRBD1
CDR3aa: CASSPQGANTEAFF
CDR3nt: TGTGCCAGCAGCCCCCAGGGGGCGAACACTGAAGCTTTCTTT

j_gene: TRBJ2-7
abundance: .
v_gene: TRBV2
d_gene: TRBD1
CDR3aa: CASSATGGRSYEQYF
CDR3nt: TGTGCCAGCAGTGCCACAGGGGGCCGTAGCTACGAGCAGTACTTC

j_gene: TRBJ1-5
abundance: once
v_gene: TRBV9
d_gene: TRBD1
CDR3aa: CASSIGTDSNQPQHF
CDR3nt: TGTGCCAGCAGCATAGGGACAGATAGCAATCAGCCCCAGCATTTT

j_gene: TRBJ1-3
abundance: .
v_gene: TRBV4-2
d_gene: TRBD1
CDR3aa: CASSDRGSGNTIYF
CDR3nt: TGTGCCAGCAGCGACAGGGGATCTGGAAACACCATATATTTT